The entry below gives a single T cell receptor beta chain sequence along with its context. Deletions cut 0 bases from V and 2 bases from J, with 7 bases between. The CDR3 spans 14 residues. Germline loops: CDR1 LGHNA, CDR2 YSLEER. This specimen belongs to a study of blood T cell repertoires in COVID-19. Study context: Sample material is recorded as cDNA or gDNA derived from T cells, B-cell-depleted T cells, or PBMCs.

Per the study methods: Amplification from reference gene primers served as the basis for estimated nucleated cell counts. Only in-frame clones appear in the TCRdb table, and some are missing; sequencing was by immunoSEQ multiplex PCR. V, J and clone size reflect that table, while D and trimming were determined from the DNA. The data show over 150,000 clones, nearly 90% seen once. The clonotype comes from a man between 18 and 29 years old who had recovered from COVID-19. Sequencing used peripheral blood. V gene TRBV4-3 combines with J gene TRBJ1-2; possibly TRBD1 for D (6 bases). CDR3 amino acids: CASSQEDRNYGYTF. The CDR3 nucleotides read TGCGCCAGCAGCCAAGAGGACAGAAACTATGGCTACACCTTC.